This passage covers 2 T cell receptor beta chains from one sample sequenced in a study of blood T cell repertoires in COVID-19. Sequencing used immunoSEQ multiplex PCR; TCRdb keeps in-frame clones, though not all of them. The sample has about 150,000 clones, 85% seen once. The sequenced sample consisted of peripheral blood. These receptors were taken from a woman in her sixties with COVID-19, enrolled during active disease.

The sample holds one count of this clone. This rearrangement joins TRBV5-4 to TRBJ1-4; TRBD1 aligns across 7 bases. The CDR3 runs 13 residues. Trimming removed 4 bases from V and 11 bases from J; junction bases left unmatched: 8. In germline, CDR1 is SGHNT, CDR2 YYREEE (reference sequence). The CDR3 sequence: CASSRRDSDKLFF. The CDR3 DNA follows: TGTGCCAGCAGCCGGAGGGACAGCGATAAACTGTTTTTT.

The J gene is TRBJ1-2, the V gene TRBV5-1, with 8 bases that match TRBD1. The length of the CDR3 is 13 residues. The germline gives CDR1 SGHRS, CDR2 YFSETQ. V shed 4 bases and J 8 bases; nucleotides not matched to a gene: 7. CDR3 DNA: TGCGCCAGCAGCGACCGGACAGGGCTCGGCTACACCTTC. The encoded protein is CASSDRTGLGYTF.